These 23 T cell receptor beta chains were sequenced from one sample in a study of OX40 agonist ivuxolimab in advanced cancers. The protocol was immunoSEQ multiplex PCR, while the TCRdb copy is restricted to in-frame clones and leaves out a portion. This table holds some 76,000 clones, around nine tenths found once. The sample was CD4+ or CD8+ T cells sorted from blood, taken in a trial of the OX40 agonist ivuxolimab. The receptors derive from an adult with an advanced solid tumor such as melanoma, head and neck, liver or kidney cancer.

For the CDR3, the DNA is TGTGCCAGCGCACGAGGGAGGAACTACGAGCAGTACTTC. The encoded protein is CASARGRNYEQYF. The chain employs TRBV11-2 and TRBJ2-7; weak D call: TRBD2 (6 bases). The V end lost 8 bases, the J end lost 3 bases, and 14 bases lay between the germline ends. Looked up from germline, CDR1 is SGHAT and CDR2 is FQNNGV. The CDR3 consists of 13 residues.

This clone was recorded only once. The CDR3 DNA sequence: TGTGCCAGCAGTACTGGGACTAGCTCCTACGAGCAGTACTTC. This codes for CASSTGTSSYEQYF. The V gene is TRBV28, the J gene TRBJ2-7; TRBD2 matches 8 bases. Trimming at V came to 5 bases and at J to 0 bases, leaving 3 bases not matched to a gene. Germline V gene sequence: CDR1 MDHEN, CDR2 SYDVKM. This CDR3 is built from 14 residues.

This sequence joins TRBV14 and TRBJ2-3; no clear D. Germline lookup yields CDR1 SGHDN and CDR2 FVKESK. V lost 4 bases, J lost 4 bases, and 15 bases lay in between. The CDR3 has 15 residues. The CDR3 region has the DNA TGTGCCAGCAGCCGCGTTAATCGGCGCGCAGATACGCAGTATTTT. This codes for CASSRVNRRADTQYF.

V usage is TRBV7-2 and J usage is TRBJ2-7; TRBD2 matches at 8 bases. The germline gives CDR1 SGHTA, CDR2 FQGNSA. V shed 0 bases and J 7 bases; nucleotides not matched to a gene: 8. CDR3 length: 15 amino acids. The CDR3 nucleotides are TGTGCCAGCAGCTTAGCATTAGCGGGGCACCAAGAGCAGTACTTC. This gives the protein CASSLALAGHQEQYF.

The chain has TRBV5-1 and TRBJ1-1; possible D gene TRBD1, 5 bases. CDR3 length equals 11 residues. Germline loops: CDR1 SGHRS, CDR2 YFSETQ. Trimming left V 4 bases short and J 7 bases short, with 8 bases between. In DNA, the CDR3 is TGCGCCAGCAGCGGAACAGGTGAAGCTTTCTTT. Protein product: CASSGTGEAFF.

This clone was observed a single time. The V and J genes are TRBV18 and TRBJ1-1, with a possible D match to TRBD1 (5 bases). Between the trimmed V and J ends, which lost 2 bases and 1 base, there was a span of 8 bases. The CDR3 covers 14 residues. Germline CDR1 is KGHSH and CDR2 is LQKENI. CDR3 amino acids: CASSPSGTNTEAFF. CDR3 in DNA: TGTGCCAGCTCACCATCCGGGACGAACACTGAAGCTTTCTTT.

V gene TRBV5-1 combines with J gene TRBJ2-1; TRBD2 matches 7 bases. The V gene's germline CDR1 is SGHRS and CDR2 YFSETQ. V lost 3 bases, J lost 7 bases, and 7 bases stayed unmatched. CDR3 length equals 14 residues. The CDR3 loop reads CASSWRLARNEQFF. As DNA, the CDR3 is TGCGCCAGCAGCTGGCGACTAGCTCGGAATGAGCAGTTCTTC.

The chain uses TRBV4-2 and TRBJ2-7, with TRBD2 matching over 7 bases. Germline loops: CDR1 LGHNA, CDR2 YNFKEQ. The V and J ends lost 1 base and 0 bases, in that order; junction bases with no gene match: 12. The length of the CDR3 is 18 residues. CDR3 residues: CASSQVGGQSGDSYEQYF. CDR3 coding DNA: TGTGCCAGCAGCCAAGTCGGTGGGCAAAGCGGGGACTCCTACGAGCAGTACTTC.

The chain couples TRBV6-1 to TRBJ2-7; D might be TRBD2 (7 bases). This CDR3 has 16 residues. Trimming left V 4 bases short and J 1 base short, with 17 bases between. Germline CDR1 is MNHNS and CDR2 is SASEGT. CDR3 sequence: CASSVTGGGGSYEQYF. The CDR3 DNA follows: TGTGCCAGCAGTGTTACCGGGGGCGGGGGTTCCTACGAGCAGTACTTC.

CDR3 amino acids: CASSLAGQLRETQYF. The CDR3 nucleotides are TGTGCCAGCAGCTTGGCGGGTCAATTAAGAGAGACCCAGTACTTC. The J gene is TRBJ2-5, the V gene TRBV5-4; D not certain. V was cut by 0 bases and J by 4 bases, with 13 bases left in between. The CDR3 is 15 amino acids. Germline V gene sequence: CDR1 SGHNT, CDR2 YYREEE (reference sequence).

The V and J genes are TRBV9 and TRBJ1-1; D is unclear. V dropped 2 bases and J dropped 1 base, with 6 bases sitting between them. The CDR3 has 13 residues. In germline, CDR1 is SGDLS, CDR2 YYNGEE. This CDR3 reads CASSVGRNTEAFF. The CDR3, as DNA: TGTGCCAGCAGCGTTGGGAGGAACACTGAAGCTTTCTTT.

The chain combines TRBV5-4 with TRBJ1-1; the D is unclear. V shed 1 base and J shed 1 base, with 8 bases lying between them. Looked up from germline, CDR1 is SGHNT and CDR2 is YYREEE (reference sequence). The CDR3 runs 14 residues. In nucleotides, the CDR3 is TGTGCCAGCAGCTTGTACTCCGCGAACACTGAAGCTTTCTTT. Its protein product is CASSLYSANTEAFF.

The rearrangement links TRBV7-8 to TRBJ1-1; D is unresolved. CDR1 and CDR2 (germline): SGHVS, FQNEAQ. The CDR3 spans 12 residues. Trimming pared 1 base from V and 7 bases from J, leaving 7 bases between. Here the CDR3 reads CASSLVGFEAFF. The CDR3 nucleotides are TGTGCCAGCAGCTTAGTAGGTTTTGAAGCTTTCTTT. Filled out from reference TRBV7-8 and TRBJ1-1, the complete variable domain reads GAGVSQSPRYKVAKRGQDVALRCDPISGHVSLFWYQQALGQGPEFLTYFQNEAQLDKSGLPSDRFFAERPEGSVSTLKIQRTQQEDSAVYLCASSLVGFEAFFGQGTRLTVV.

This clone was seen a single time. The rearrangement links TRBV19 to TRBJ1-3, with a weak D call TRBD1 (6 bases). This CDR3 comprises 14 residues. CDR1 and CDR2 (germline): LNHDA, SQIVND (reference sequence). V was cut by 5 bases and J by 1 base, with 9 bases left in between. CDR3 amino acids: CASSAQGSGNTIYF. CDR3 coding DNA: TGTGCCAGTAGTGCGCAGGGGTCTGGAAACACCATATATTTT.

The chain couples TRBV14 to TRBJ2-5; D is ambiguous. The J call may be faulty, since TRBJ2-7 better matches the DNA end. Germline CDR1 reads SGHDN; CDR2 reads FVKESK. There are 12 residues in the CDR3. The CDR3 protein is CASSQDSYEQYF. CDR3 bases: TGTGCCAGCAGCCAAGACTCCTACGAGCAGTACTTC.

J is TRBJ1-2 and V is TRBV9; 12 bases fit TRBD1. The CDR3 spans 17 residues. CDR1 and CDR2 from the germline V gene are SGDLS and YYNGEE. V lost 4 bases to trimming and J lost 2 bases; unmatched junction nucleotides: 9. The CDR3 is CASSFRDRGRTNYGYTF. The CDR3 DNA reads TGTGCCAGCAGCTTCCGGGACAGGGGGCGCACCAACTATGGCTACACCTTC.

As for this clone: Other DNA variants within this sample encode the same CDR3. This CDR3 reads CASSVQGNGYTF. The DNA of the CDR3 is TGTGCCAGCAGTGTCCAGGGGAACGGCTACACCTTC. The rearrangement uses TRBV2 and TRBJ1-2; TRBD1 is a possible D gene (6 bases). This CDR3 is built from 12 residues. Germline values: CDR1 SNHLY, CDR2 FYNNEI. Between the trimmed V and J ends, which lost 4 bases and 8 bases, there was a span of 11 bases.

The V and J genes are TRBV30 and TRBJ2-5, with 8 bases fitting TRBD2. This CDR3 is built from 16 residues. V shed 4 bases and J 0 bases; nucleotides not matched to a gene: 10. Per germline, CDR1 GTSNPN and CDR2 SVGIG (reference sequence). The CDR3 bases are TGTGCCTGGACGAAGCGGGGGACCACCTACCAAGAGACCCAGTACTTC. Its protein product is CAWTKRGTTYQETQYF.

The V call is TRBV5-6, the J call TRBJ1-4; D gene ambiguous. The CDR3 is 14 amino acids. The V end was cut by 2 bases, the J end by 2 bases, with 7 bases between. Germline V gene data show CDR1 as SGHDT and CDR2 as YYEEEE. The CDR3 sequence: CASSLTATNEKLFF. The CDR3 region has the DNA TGTGCCAGCAGCTTAACAGCCACTAATGAAAAACTGTTTTTT.

This clone appeared a single time. In nucleotides, the CDR3 is TGCGCCAGCAGCCTTCCTAGCGGGGGGGCACGTAGCACCGGGGAGCTGTTTTTT. Translated: CASSLPSGGARSTGELFF. V and J are TRBV4-1 and TRBJ2-2, with TRBD2 identical over 12 bases. CDR3 length: 18 residues. Germline lookup yields CDR1 MGHRA and CDR2 YSYEKL. The V gene end was trimmed by 4 bases and the J gene end by 4 bases; junction bases not matched to a gene: 10.

The rearrangement uses TRBV10-1 and TRBJ2-2; 8 bases align to TRBD1. In germline, CDR1 is WNHNN, CDR2 SYGVQD (reference sequence). The CDR3 contains 16 residues. Unmatched junction bases numbered 14, after V lost 9 bases and J lost 5 bases. The CDR3 here is CASSGRTGMETGELFF. For the CDR3, the DNA is TGCGCCAGTTCCGGCAGGACAGGGATGGAGACCGGGGAGCTGTTTTTT.

The J gene is TRBJ1-5, the V gene TRBV6-1, with 8 nucleotides matching TRBD1. The germline CDR1 and CDR2 sequences are MNHNS and SASEGT. V lost 6 bases to trimming and J lost 3 bases; unmatched junction nucleotides: 7. This CDR3 region has 15 residues. CDR3 loop: CASSSGTGDNQPQHF. The CDR3 DNA follows: TGTGCCAGCAGCTCCGGGACAGGAGACAATCAGCCCCAGCATTTT.

The genes are TRBV2 and TRBJ1-5; D unclear. The length of the CDR3 is 11 residues. Per the germline V gene, CDR1 is SNHLY and CDR2 is FYNNEI. Trimming took 4 bases from V and 4 from J, leaving 2 bases between them. The CDR3 region has the DNA TGTGCCAGCAGTGTAAATCAGCCCCAGCATTTT. As protein: CASSVNQPQHF.